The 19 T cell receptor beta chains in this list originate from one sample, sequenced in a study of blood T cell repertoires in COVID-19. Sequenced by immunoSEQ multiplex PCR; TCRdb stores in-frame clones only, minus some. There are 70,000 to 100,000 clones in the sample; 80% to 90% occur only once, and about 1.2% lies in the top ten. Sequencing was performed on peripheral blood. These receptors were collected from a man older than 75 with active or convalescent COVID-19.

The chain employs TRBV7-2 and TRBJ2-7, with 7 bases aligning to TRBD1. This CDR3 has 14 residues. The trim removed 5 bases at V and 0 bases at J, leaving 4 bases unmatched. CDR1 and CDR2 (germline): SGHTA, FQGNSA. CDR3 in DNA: TGTGCCAGCAGCATAAACAGGGGCTCCTACGAGCAGTACTTC. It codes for CASSINRGSYEQYF.

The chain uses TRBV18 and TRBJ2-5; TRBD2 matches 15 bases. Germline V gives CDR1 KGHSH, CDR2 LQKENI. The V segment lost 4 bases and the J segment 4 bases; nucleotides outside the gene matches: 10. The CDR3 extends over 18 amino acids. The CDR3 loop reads CASSLGTSGRTARETQYF. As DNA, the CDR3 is TGTGCCAGCTCACTAGGGACTAGCGGGAGGACTGCGAGAGAGACCCAGTACTTC.

The CDR3 DNA is TGTGCCAGCAGCCGGACAGGGAGGAGCTCCTACGAGCAGTACTTC. Translating it yields CASSRTGRSSYEQYF. This chain uses TRBV3-1 (or the pseudogene TRBV3-2) with TRBJ2-7; 8 bases align to TRBD1. This CDR3 has 15 amino acids. The V and J ends lost 4 bases and 0 bases, in that order; junction bases with no gene match: 5. CDR1 and CDR2 (germline): LGHDT, YNNKEL (reference sequence).

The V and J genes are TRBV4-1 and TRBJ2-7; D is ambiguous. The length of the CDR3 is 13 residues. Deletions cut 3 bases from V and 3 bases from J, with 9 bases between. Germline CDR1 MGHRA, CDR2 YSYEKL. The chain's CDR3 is CASSQTPFYEQYF. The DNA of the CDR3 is TGCGCCAGCAGCCAGACACCGTTCTACGAGCAGTACTTC.

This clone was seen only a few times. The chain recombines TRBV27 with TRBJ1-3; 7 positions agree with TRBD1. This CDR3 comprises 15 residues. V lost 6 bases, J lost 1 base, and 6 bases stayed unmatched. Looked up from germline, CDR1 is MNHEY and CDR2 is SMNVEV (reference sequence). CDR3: CASSPAQGSGNTIYF. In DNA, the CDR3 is TGTGCCAGCAGCCCCGCACAGGGGTCTGGAAACACCATATATTTT.

The CDR3 loop reads CASSQWTGQGNTIYF. The CDR3 DNA follows: TGTGCCAGCAGCCAATGGACAGGGCAGGGAAACACCATATATTTT. The V call is TRBV3-1 (or the pseudogene TRBV3-2), the J call TRBJ1-3; 8 positions agree with TRBD1. V trimming: 2 bases; J trimming: 4 bases; junction bases outside the gene matches: 4. This CDR3 has 15 residues. The V gene's germline CDR1 is LGHDT and CDR2 YNNKEL (reference sequence).

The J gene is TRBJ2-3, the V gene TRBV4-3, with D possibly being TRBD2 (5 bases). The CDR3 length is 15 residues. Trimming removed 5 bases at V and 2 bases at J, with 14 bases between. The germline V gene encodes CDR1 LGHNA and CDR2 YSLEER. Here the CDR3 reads CASSIGSEHTDTQYF. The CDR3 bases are TGCGCCAGCAGCATCGGTAGCGAGCACACAGATACGCAGTATTTT.

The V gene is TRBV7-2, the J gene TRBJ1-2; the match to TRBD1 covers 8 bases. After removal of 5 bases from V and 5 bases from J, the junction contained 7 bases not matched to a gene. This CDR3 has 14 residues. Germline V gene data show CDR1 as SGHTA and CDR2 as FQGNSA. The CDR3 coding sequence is TGTGCCAGCAGCCCCGGACAGGGTGGGTATGGCTACACCTTC. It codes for CASSPGQGGYGYTF.

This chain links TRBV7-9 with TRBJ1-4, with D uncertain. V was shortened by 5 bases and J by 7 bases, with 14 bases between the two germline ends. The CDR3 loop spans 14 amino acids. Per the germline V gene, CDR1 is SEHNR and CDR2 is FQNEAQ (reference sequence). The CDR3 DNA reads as TGTGCCAGCAGCGTGGGAGCGGGCGGTGAAAAACTGTTTTTT. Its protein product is CASSVGAGGEKLFF.

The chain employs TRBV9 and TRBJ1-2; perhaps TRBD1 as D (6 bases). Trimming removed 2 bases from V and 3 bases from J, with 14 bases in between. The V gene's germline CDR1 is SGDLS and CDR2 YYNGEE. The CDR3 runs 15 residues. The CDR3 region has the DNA TGTGCCAGCAGCGTTGAACCGACAGGATACTATGGCTACACCTTC. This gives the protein CASSVEPTGYYGYTF.

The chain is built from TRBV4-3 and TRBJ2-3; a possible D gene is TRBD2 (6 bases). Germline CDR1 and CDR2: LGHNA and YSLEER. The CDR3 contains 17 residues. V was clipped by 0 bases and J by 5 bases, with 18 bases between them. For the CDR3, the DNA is TGCGCCAGCAGCCAAGATCTCACTAGCTTTCAAGGAGATACGCAGTATTTT. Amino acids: CASSQDLTSFQGDTQYF.

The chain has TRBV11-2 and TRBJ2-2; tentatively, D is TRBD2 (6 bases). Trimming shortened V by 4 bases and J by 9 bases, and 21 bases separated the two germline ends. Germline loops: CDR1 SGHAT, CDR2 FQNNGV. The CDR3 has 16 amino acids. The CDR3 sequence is CASSSNNRDSGRELFF. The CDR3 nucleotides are TGTGCCAGCAGCTCGAACAATAGGGACTCAGGAAGGGAGCTGTTTTTT.

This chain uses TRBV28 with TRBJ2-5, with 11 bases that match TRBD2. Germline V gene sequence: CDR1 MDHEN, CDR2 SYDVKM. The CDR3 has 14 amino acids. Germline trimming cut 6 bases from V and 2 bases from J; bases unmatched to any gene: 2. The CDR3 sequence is CASSRTSGQETQYF. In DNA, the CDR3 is TGTGCCAGCAGCCGGACTAGCGGGCAAGAGACCCAGTACTTC. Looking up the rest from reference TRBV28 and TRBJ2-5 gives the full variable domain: DVKVTQSSRYLVKRTGEKVFLECVQDMDHENMFWYRQDPGLGLRLIYFSYDVKMKEKGDIPEGYSVSREKKERFSLILESASTNQTSMYLCASSRTSGQETQYFGPGTRLLVL.

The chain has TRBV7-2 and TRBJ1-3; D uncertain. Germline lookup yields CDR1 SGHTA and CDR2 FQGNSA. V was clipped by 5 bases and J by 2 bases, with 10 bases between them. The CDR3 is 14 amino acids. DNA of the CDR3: TGTGCCAGCAGCCCACAAGTCGCTGGAAACACCATATATTTT. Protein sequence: CASSPQVAGNTIYF.

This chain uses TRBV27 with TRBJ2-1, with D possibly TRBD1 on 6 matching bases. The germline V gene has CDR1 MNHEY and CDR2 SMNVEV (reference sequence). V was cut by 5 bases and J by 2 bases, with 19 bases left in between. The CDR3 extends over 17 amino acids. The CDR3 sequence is CASSPRGQNKTYNEQFF. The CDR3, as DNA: TGTGCCAGCAGTCCGCGAGGACAGAACAAAACCTACAATGAGCAGTTCTTC.

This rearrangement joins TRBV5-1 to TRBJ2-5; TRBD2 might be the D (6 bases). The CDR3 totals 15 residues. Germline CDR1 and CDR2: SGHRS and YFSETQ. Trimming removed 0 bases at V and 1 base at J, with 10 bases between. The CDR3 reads CASSLGGVSQETQYF. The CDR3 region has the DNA TGCGCCAGCAGCTTGGGCGGGGTGTCCCAAGAGACCCAGTACTTC. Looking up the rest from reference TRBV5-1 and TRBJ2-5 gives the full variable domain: KAGVTQTPRYLIKTRGQQVTLSCSPISGHRSVSWYQQTPGQGLQFLFEYFSETQRNKGNFPGRFSGRQFSNSRSEMNVSTLELGDSALYLCASSLGGVSQETQYFGPGTRLLVL.

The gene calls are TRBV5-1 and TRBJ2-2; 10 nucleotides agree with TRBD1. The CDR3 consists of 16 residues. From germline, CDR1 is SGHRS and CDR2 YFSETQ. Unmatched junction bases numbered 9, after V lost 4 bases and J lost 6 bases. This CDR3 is CASSEGGQGISGELFF. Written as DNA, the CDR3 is TGCGCCAGCAGCGAAGGGGGACAGGGGATCTCCGGGGAGCTGTTTTTT.

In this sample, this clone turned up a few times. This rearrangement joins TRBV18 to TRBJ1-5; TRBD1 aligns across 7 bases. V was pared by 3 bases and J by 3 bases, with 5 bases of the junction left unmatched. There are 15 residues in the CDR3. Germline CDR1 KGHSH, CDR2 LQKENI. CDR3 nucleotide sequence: TGTGCCAGCTCACCCCCCACAGGGGACAATCAGCCCCAGCATTTT. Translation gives CASSPPTGDNQPQHF. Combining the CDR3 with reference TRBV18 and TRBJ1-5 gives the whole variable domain NAGVMQNPRHLVRRRGQEARLRCSPMKGHSHVYWYRQLPEEGLKFMVYLQKENIIDESGMPKERFSAEFPKEGPSILRIQQVVRGDSAAYFCASSPPTGDNQPQHFGDGTRLSIL.

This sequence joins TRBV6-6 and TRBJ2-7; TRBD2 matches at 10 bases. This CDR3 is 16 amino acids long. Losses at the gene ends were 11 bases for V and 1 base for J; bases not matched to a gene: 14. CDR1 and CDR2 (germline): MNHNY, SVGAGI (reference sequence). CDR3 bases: TGTGCCGTAACCGTGGGTAGCGGGAGGATGTCCTACGAGCAGTACTTC. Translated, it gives CAVTVGSGRMSYEQYF.